This T cell receptor (beta chain) was sequenced during a study of response to subunit inactivated influenza vaccine. In TCRdb, the RT-PCR reads were re-called with MiXCR into one record per CDR3 protein. The repertoire has approximately 700,000 distinct CDR3 sequences, roughly 13% of them found once; the top ten carry less than 9%. V shed 5 bases and J shed 6 bases, with 10 bases lying between them. CDR1 is MNHEY and CDR2 is SVGEGT in the germline V gene. The length of the CDR3 is 12 residues. This clonotype was counted a few times. The chain carries TRBV6-2 or TRBV6-3 and TRBJ1-1; D is ambiguous. Here the sequenced sample was PBMCs from blood, taken less than 15 days before vaccination. This TCR derives from a middle-aged man who received an inactivated influenza vaccine. Here the CDR3 DNA reads TGTGCCAGCAGTCTGATCAATTCTGAAGCTTTCTTT. Its translation is CASSLINSEAFF.